This is a list of T cell receptor beta chains from one sample in a study of regulatory T cells in long-lasting Graves disease. TCRdb ran MiXCR on the multiplex PCR reads and lists one entry per CDR3 protein. The sample has 600,000 to 650,000 distinct CDR3 sequences; approximately 15% are singletons. A further study also used this sample, focusing on T cells in Graves' hyperthyroidism and ophthalmopathy.

The sequencing here drew on peripheral blood mononuclear cells (PBMCs), taken at new diagnosis, from a patient treated with antithyroid drugs. These receptors were collected from a woman in her 30s with Graves disease. Each CDR3 is given with its conserved first and last residue.

17	TRBV19	CASSGGIGSSGANVLTF
16	TRBV30	CAWRSPGLGGNQPQHF
14	TRBV11-3	CASSPDRSSGELFF
14	TRBV11-3	CASSRSQTYNEQFF
16	TRBV5-1	CASSLGASGPNYEQYF
12	TRBV28	CASTQGGQPQHF
16	TRBV6-2/TRBV6-3	CASSRRGGASTDTQYF
14	TRBV5-6	CASSLWGGSGGYTF
15	TRBV7-2	CASSSLGGGRDTQYF
14	TRBV20-1	CSASGPRGDQPQHF
14	TRBV19	CASSVTGDRLEQYF
15	TRBV19	CASSIARTENEKLFF
18	TRBV27	CASSFLDVAGRSGETQYF
16	TRBV7-3	CASSFQATGVIHEQYF
15	TRBV5-4	CASSSPGQGVYEQFF